Shown below are 10 T cell receptor beta chains from a single sample sequenced in a study of blood T cell repertoires in COVID-19. Only in-frame clones appear in the TCRdb table, and some are missing; sequencing was by immunoSEQ multiplex PCR. This sample has around 170,000 clones, with 70% to 90% found just once. What was sequenced was peripheral blood. All receptors derive from a man aged 55 to 69 with COVID-19, enrolled during active disease.

J is TRBJ2-1 and V is TRBV6-1; TRBD2 matches 7 bases. J lost 8 bases, V lost 1 base, and 8 bases had no gene match. From germline, CDR1 is MNHNS and CDR2 SASEGT. This CDR3 is 15 amino acids long. The DNA of the CDR3 is TGTGCCAGCAGTGAAGGGTGGGGGGGTCAAGATGAGCAGTTCTTC. Its protein product is CASSEGWGGQDEQFF.

J is TRBJ2-7 and V is TRBV28; the match to TRBD1 covers 9 bases. The CDR3 contains 15 residues. V was clipped by 6 bases and J by 5 bases; unmatched bases: 11. Germline CDR1 is MDHEN and CDR2 is SYDVKM. CDR3 sequence: CASSQPGQGSHEQYF. The CDR3 nucleotides read TGTGCCAGCAGCCAGCCGGGACAGGGATCCCACGAGCAGTACTTC.

This clone was picked up one time. The gene calls are TRBV19 and TRBJ1-5, with 8 bases fitting TRBD1. This CDR3 spans 17 amino acids. With V trimmed by 7 bases and J by 2 bases, 13 bases remained unmatched. CDR1 and CDR2 (germline): LNHDA, SQIVND (reference sequence). The CDR3 region is CASICAGRGQRNQPQHF. The CDR3, as DNA: TGTGCCAGTATTTGCGCGGGCAGGGGGCAACGCAATCAGCCCCAGCATTTT. The variable domain in full, with the rest retrieved from reference TRBV19 and TRBJ1-5, is DGGITQSPKYLFRKEGQNVTLSCEQNLNHDAMYWYRQDPGQGLRLIYYSQIVNDFQKGDIAEGYSVSREKKESFPLTVTSAQKNPTAFYLCASICAGRGQRNQPQHFGDGTRLSIL.

This chain joins TRBV6-5 and TRBJ1-5, with unresolved D. The CDR3 is 14 amino acids. Germline CDR1 is MNHEY and CDR2 is SVGAGI. Trimming pared 2 bases from V and 6 bases from J, leaving 11 bases between. The CDR3 is CASSYRELGQPQHF. The CDR3 region has the DNA TGTGCCAGCAGTTACAGGGAGTTGGGTCAGCCCCAGCATTTT.

The V call is TRBV30, the J call TRBJ1-3; D possibly corresponds to TRBD1 (6 bases). Germline V gives CDR1 GTSNPN, CDR2 SVGIG (reference sequence). The CDR3 length is 16 residues. The V end was cut by 5 bases, the J end by 0 bases, with 17 bases between. Here the CDR3 DNA reads TGTGCCTGGTCGACAGGTTCCCCTATCTCTGGAAACACCATATATTTT. Residues: CAWSTGSPISGNTIYF.

Comments on this clone: The sample carries other DNA sequences with the same CDR3. CDR3 residues: CASSLGTGGSYNEQFF. The CDR3 region has the DNA TGTGCCAGCAGCTTAGGGACGGGGGGCTCCTACAATGAGCAGTTCTTC. The chain uses TRBV7-2 and TRBJ2-1; 7 nucleotides line up with TRBD2. This CDR3 is 16 amino acids long. Germline-derived CDR1 and CDR2 are SGHTA and FQGNSA. J gave up 0 bases and V 1 base, and 3 bases lay outside the gene matches. Combining the CDR3 with reference TRBV7-2 and TRBJ2-1 gives the whole variable domain GAGVSQSPSNKVTEKGKDVELRCDPISGHTALYWYRQSLGQGLEFLIYFQGNSAPDKSGLPSDRFSAERTGGSVSTLTIQRTQQEDSAVYLCASSLGTGGSYNEQFFGPGTRLTVL.

This clone was detected only a few times. The rearrangement joins TRBV5-3 to TRBJ1-5; tentative D call: TRBD1 (6 bases). TRBV5-3 is reported as an ORF; its role is uncertain. The CDR3 sequence is 13 residues long. The CDR3 coding sequence is TGTGTCCGACTCGGGGGGCGGCGGCAGCCCCAGCATTTT. The encoded protein is CVRLGGRRQPQHF.

This clone was found once. The rearrangement links TRBV21-1 to TRBJ2-3; the table's TRBD1 call for D was not verified on the DNA. TRBV21-1 is annotated as a pseudogene. CDR3 size: 12 residues. The CDR3 is CASRFFRDTQYF. The DNA of the CDR3 is TGTGCCAGCAGGTTTTTCAGAGATACGCAGTATTTT.

This chain links TRBV28 with TRBJ1-4, with 8 bases lining up with TRBD1. CDR3 length: 13 amino acids. V was pared by 9 bases and J by 7 bases, with 7 bases of the junction left unmatched. The germline gives CDR1 MDHEN, CDR2 SYDVKM. CDR3 in amino acids: CASLAGGREKLFF. The CDR3 DNA sequence: TGTGCCAGTTTGGCAGGGGGCCGTGAAAAACTGTTTTTT. Filled out from reference TRBV28 and TRBJ1-4, the complete variable domain reads DVKVTQSSRYLVKRTGEKVFLECVQDMDHENMFWYRQDPGLGLRLIYFSYDVKMKEKGDIPEGYSVSREKKERFSLILESASTNQTSMYLCASLAGGREKLFFGSGTQLSVL.

This clone was seen just once. The chain combines TRBV15 with TRBJ1-2; tentatively, D is TRBD1 (6 bases). This CDR3 comprises 17 residues. Per germline, CDR1 LNHNV and CDR2 YYDKDF (reference sequence). The V gene lost 1 base and the J gene lost 5 bases, with 20 bases spanning the gap. CDR3 sequence: CATSRVWGTGPSYGYTF. The CDR3 DNA follows: TGTGCCACCAGCAGAGTCTGGGGTACAGGGCCGTCTTATGGCTACACCTTC. Full variable domain (remainder filled in from reference TRBV15 and TRBJ1-2): DAMVIQNPRYQVTQFGKPVTLSCSQTLNHNVMYWYQQKSSQAPKLLFHYYDKDFNNEADTPDNFQSRRPNTSFCFLDIRSPGLGDTAMYLCATSRVWGTGPSYGYTFGSGTRLTVV.